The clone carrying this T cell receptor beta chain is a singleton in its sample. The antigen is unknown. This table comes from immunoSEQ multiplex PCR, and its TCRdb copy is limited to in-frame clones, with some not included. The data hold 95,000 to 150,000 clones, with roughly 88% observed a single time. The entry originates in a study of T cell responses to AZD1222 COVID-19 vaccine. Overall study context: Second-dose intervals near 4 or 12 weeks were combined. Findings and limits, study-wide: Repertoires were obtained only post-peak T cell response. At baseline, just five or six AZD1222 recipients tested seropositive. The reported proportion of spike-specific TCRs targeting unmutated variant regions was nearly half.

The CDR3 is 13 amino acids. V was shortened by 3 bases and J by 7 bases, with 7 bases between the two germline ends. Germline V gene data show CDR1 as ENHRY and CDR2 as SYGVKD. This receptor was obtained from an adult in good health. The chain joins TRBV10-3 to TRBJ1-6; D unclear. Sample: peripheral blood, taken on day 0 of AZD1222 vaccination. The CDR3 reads CAISDIGNSPLHF. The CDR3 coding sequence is TGTGCCATCAGTGATATCGGAAATTCACCCCTCCACTTT.